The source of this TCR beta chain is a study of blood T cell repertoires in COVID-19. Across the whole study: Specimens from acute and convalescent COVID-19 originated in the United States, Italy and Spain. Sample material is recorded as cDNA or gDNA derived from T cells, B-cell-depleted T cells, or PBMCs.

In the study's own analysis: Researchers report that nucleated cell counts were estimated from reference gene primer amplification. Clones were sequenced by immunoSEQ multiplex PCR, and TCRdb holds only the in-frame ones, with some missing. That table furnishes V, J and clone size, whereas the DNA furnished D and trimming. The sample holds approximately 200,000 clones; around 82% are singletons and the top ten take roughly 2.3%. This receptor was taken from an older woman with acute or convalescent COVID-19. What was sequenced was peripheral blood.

The CDR3 DNA sequence: TGTGCCAGCAGCCAAGGCGACAGGATCAATCAGCCCCAGCATTTT. It yields the protein CASSQGDRINQPQHF. This chain uses TRBV4-2 with TRBJ1-5; TRBD1 might be the D (6 bases). This CDR3 region has 15 residues. With 1 base removed from V and 3 bases from J, the gap between germline ends came to 10 bases. Per the germline V gene, CDR1 is LGHNA and CDR2 is YNFKEQ.